Shown below are 23 T cell receptor beta chains from a single sample sequenced in a study of a mutant IDH1 vaccine in newly diagnosed glioma (dated by TCRdb to 2020 to 2023). What the time point label conveys for this sample: week 11, during vaccination. A 20-mer mutant IDH1 peptide at 300 micrograms in Montanide made up each vaccine dose, which was injected subcutaneously together with topical imiquimod. Libraries were prepared through the immunoSEQ multiplex PCR assay. Imported from immuneACCESS, the table was reduced by TCRdb to in-frame sequences with V and J called. These copies leave out some clones; in studies compared against another copy, an unresolved V gene accounts for under half, and the cause of the remainder is not known. The sample has roughly 110,000 clones on record, 90% of them singletons. 0.61% of the sample is held by the ten biggest clonotypes. No antigen is known for these receptors.

The sample was PBMCs, taken from a glioma patient whose treatment included an IDH1 peptide vaccine. The receptors derive from a woman aged 45-65 years with glioma.

The gene calls are TRBV15 and TRBJ2-4; no definite D call. The ends were cut back, 8 bases at V and 0 bases at J, with 8 bases in the middle. The CDR3 spans 13 residues. The germline V gene encodes CDR1 LNHNV and CDR2 YYDKDF (reference sequence). The CDR3 coding sequence is TGTGCCACCGGAAACCCAGCCAAAAACATTCAGTACTTC. Encoded protein: CATGNPAKNIQYF.

J is TRBJ2-5 and V is TRBV27, with D tentatively TRBD1 or TRBD2 (5 bases each). Germline assignment: CDR1 MNHEY and CDR2 SMNVEV (reference sequence). This CDR3 has 11 residues. Trimming removed 4 bases at V and 5 bases at J, with 5 bases between. DNA for the CDR3: TGTGCCAGCAGTTGGGGGGAGACCCAGTACTTC. Protein product: CASSWGETQYF.

V is TRBV18 and J is TRBJ1-1; 8 bases fit TRBD1. Germline V gene lookup returns CDR1 KGHSH and CDR2 LQKENI. V lost 3 bases to trimming and J lost 3 bases; unmatched junction nucleotides: 9. The CDR3 extends over 16 amino acids. CDR3: CASSPLRTGMDTEAFF. The CDR3 nucleotides read TGTGCCAGCTCACCGCTTAGGACAGGGATGGACACTGAAGCTTTCTTT.

The chain uses TRBV5-5 and TRBJ2-2; 11 nucleotides line up with TRBD2. Trimming took 4 bases from V and 4 from J; bases not matched to a gene: 6. The CDR3 is 16 residues long. Germline CDR1 SGHKS, CDR2 YYEKEE (reference sequence). For the CDR3, the DNA is TGTGCCAGCAGCCCGACTAGCGGGACGTTCACCGGGGAGCTGTTTTTT. This gives the protein CASSPTSGTFTGELFF.

CDR3 DNA sequence: TGTGCCAGCAGCACTTCCGGGACGGATAATTCACCCCTCCACTTT. Its protein product is CASSTSGTDNSPLHF. The chain combines TRBV7-9 with TRBJ1-6, with D perhaps TRBD1 (5 bases). Germline CDR1 is SEHNR and CDR2 is FQNEAQ (reference sequence). The CDR3 is 15 amino acids. V was clipped by 5 bases and J by 5 bases, with 13 bases between them. The complete variable domain, with remaining parts taken from reference TRBV7-9 and TRBJ1-6, reads DTGVSQNPRHKITKRGQNVTFRCDPISEHNRLYWYRQTLGQGPEFLTYFQNEAQLEKSRLLSDRFSAERPKGSFSTLEIQRTEQGDSAMYLCASSTSGTDNSPLHFGNGTRLTVT.

The CDR3 nucleotides are TGTGCCAGCTCCGACTCGTACAATGAGCAGTTCTTC. This encodes CASSDSYNEQFF. This chain connects TRBV9 to TRBJ2-1, with D uncertain. Trimming took 7 bases from V and 4 from J, leaving 9 bases between them. Germline CDR1 reads SGDLS; CDR2 reads YYNGEE. CDR3 length: 12 residues.

The CDR3 DNA reads as TGTGCCTGGGGACTCGGACGGCTGCCCTACGAGCAGTACTTC. It yields the protein CAWGLGRLPYEQYF. This rearrangement joins TRBV30 to TRBJ2-7, with D possibly TRBD2 on 5 matching bases. Per germline, CDR1 GTSNPN and CDR2 SVGIG (reference sequence). The CDR3 is 14 residues long. The ends were cut back, 5 bases at V and 2 bases at J, with 16 bases in the middle.

V gene TRBV7-9 combines with J gene TRBJ2-1; 11 nucleotides match TRBD2. Germline V gene lookup returns CDR1 SEHNR and CDR2 FQNEAQ (reference sequence). The CDR3 contains 15 residues. V shed 3 bases and J 5 bases; nucleotides not matched to a gene: 3. The DNA for the CDR3 is TGTGCCAGCAGCTTCGGACTAGCGGGTCACAATGAGCAGTTCTTC. This gives the protein CASSFGLAGHNEQFF. The full variable domain, in which reference TRBV7-9 and TRBJ2-1 provide the parts outside the CDR3, is DTGVSQNPRHKITKRGQNVTFRCDPISEHNRLYWYRQTLGQGPEFLTYFQNEAQLEKSRLLSDRFSAERPKGSFSTLEIQRTEQGDSAMYLCASSFGLAGHNEQFFGPGTRLTVL.

This clone occurred a few times. The chain employs TRBV10-3 and TRBJ1-2; D is ambiguous. V lost 3 bases to trimming and J lost 7 bases, with 0 bases between them. In germline, CDR1 is ENHRY, CDR2 SYGVKD. This CDR3 comprises 9 residues. The CDR3 coding sequence is TGTGCCATCAGTGATGGCTACACCTTC. Translated, it gives CAISDGYTF.

The chain is built from TRBV27 and TRBJ1-4, with 9 bases aligning to TRBD1. Trimming removed 4 bases from V and 5 bases from J; junction bases left unmatched: 2. The CDR3 length is 14 residues. CDR1 is MNHEY, CDR2 SMNVEV, per germline (reference sequence). Here the CDR3 reads CASSSDRGNEKLFF. The CDR3 nucleotides read TGTGCCAGCAGTTCCGACAGGGGGAATGAAAAACTGTTTTTT.

This sequence joins TRBV28 and TRBJ2-2; 7 bases are a match to TRBD2. CDR1 and CDR2 (germline): MDHEN, SYDVKM. The CDR3 spans 15 residues. V was clipped by 6 bases and J by 7 bases; unmatched bases: 11. Written as DNA, the CDR3 is TGTGCCAGCAGCCTTGGCTTGGGGGAGGGCGGGGAGCTGTTTTTT. The encoded protein is CASSLGLGEGGELFF.

The chain links TRBV27 to TRBJ2-2; 8 positions match TRBD2. Germline loops: CDR1 MNHEY, CDR2 SMNVEV (reference sequence). CDR3 length equals 15 residues. V dropped 5 bases and J dropped 6; count of bases not matched to a gene: 8. CDR3 region: CASSAGRAAAGELFF. The CDR3 region has the DNA TGTGCCAGCAGTGCCGGGAGGGCCGCGGCCGGGGAGCTGTTTTTT.

The chain couples TRBV6-1 to TRBJ2-7; D possibly corresponds to TRBD1 (5 bases). The CDR3 is 14 residues long. Germline CDR1 and CDR2: MNHNS and SASEGT. Trimming removed 11 bases from V and 2 bases from J, with 19 bases in between. The CDR3 sequence is CAPTPGRATYEQYF. The CDR3 DNA reads as TGTGCCCCGACCCCGGGCAGGGCCACCTACGAGCAGTACTTC.

This chain uses TRBV7-3 with TRBJ2-1; D is possibly TRBD2 (5 bases). Per the germline V gene, CDR1 is SGHTA and CDR2 is FQGTGA. The ends were cut back, 3 bases at V and 2 bases at J, with 5 bases in the middle. This CDR3 is built from 13 residues. This CDR3 reads CASSLTTYNEQFF. The CDR3 DNA reads TGTGCCAGCAGCTTGACTACCTACAATGAGCAGTTCTTC.

V gene TRBV11-2 combines with J gene TRBJ2-2, with TRBD2 identical over 13 bases. The V and J ends lost 5 bases and 4 bases, in that order; junction bases with no gene match: 10. The CDR3 contains 18 residues. The germline CDR1 and CDR2 sequences are SGHAT and FQNNGV. This CDR3 reads CASSQTSGRAPGTGELFF. The CDR3 DNA reads as TGTGCCAGCAGCCAAACTAGCGGGAGGGCTCCCGGCACCGGGGAGCTGTTTTTT. Combining the CDR3 with reference TRBV11-2 and TRBJ2-2 gives the whole variable domain EAGVAQSPRYKIIEKRQSVAFWCNPISGHATLYWYQQILGQGPKLLIQFQNNGVVDDSQLPKDRFSAERLKGVDSTLKIQPAKLEDSAVYLCASSQTSGRAPGTGELFFGEGSRLTVL.

CDR3 DNA: TGCGCCAGCAGCTTTAGTAGCGGCTCCGGGACGCAGTATTTT. This codes for CASSFSSGSGTQYF. The rearrangement joins TRBV5-1 to TRBJ2-3; D is possibly TRBD2 (6 bases). V lost 2 bases to trimming and J lost 9 bases, with 16 bases between them. The CDR3 totals 14 residues. CDR1 is SGHRS, CDR2 YFSETQ, per germline.

The rearrangement uses TRBV6-5 and TRBJ2-7; TRBD1 is a possible D gene (6 bases). The CDR3 extends over 16 amino acids. The germline V and J ends were trimmed by 1 base and 3 bases, with 16 bases remaining between them. In germline, CDR1 is MNHEY, CDR2 SVGAGI. This CDR3 reads CASSYLAGEAFYEQYF. The DNA for the CDR3 is TGTGCCAGCAGTTACTTGGCAGGGGAAGCATTCTACGAGCAGTACTTC.

This CDR3 is CASATGTGGGQPQHF. The CDR3 DNA reads as TGTGCCAGTGCGACCGGGACAGGGGGAGGTCAGCCCCAGCATTTT. This chain connects TRBV19 to TRBJ1-5; TRBD1 aligns across 11 bases. This CDR3 has 15 residues. The ends lost 8 bases at V and 6 bases at J; junction bases unmatched: 9. Germline V gene lookup returns CDR1 LNHDA and CDR2 SQIVND (reference sequence).

The CDR3 DNA follows: TGCGCCAGCAGTGAGTCAGGAGGGAGTGGCGAGCAGTACTTC. Its protein is CASSESGGSGEQYF. This rearrangement joins TRBV10-1 to TRBJ2-7, with D maybe TRBD2 (6 bases). This CDR3 has 14 residues. Trimming stripped 0 bases from V and 6 bases from J, with 12 bases between. CDR1 and CDR2 from the germline V gene are WNHNN and SYGVQD (reference sequence).

The rearrangement uses TRBV18 and TRBJ2-5; tentative D call: TRBD1 (6 bases). The germline V gene has CDR1 KGHSH and CDR2 LQKENI. V lost 3 bases and J lost 5, with 28 bases in between. The CDR3 runs 19 residues. This CDR3 reads CASSPRILRGSASGETQYF. In DNA, the CDR3 is TGTGCCAGCTCACCCAGGATTCTTAGGGGGAGCGCCTCGGGGGAGACCCAGTACTTC.

The gene calls are TRBV7-3 and TRBJ2-3, with 10 nucleotides matching TRBD2. Germline CDR1 SGHTA, CDR2 FQGTGA. This CDR3 contains 16 residues. J was trimmed by 4 bases and V by 4 bases; bases with no gene match: 8. CDR3 sequence: CASSWDSGRLPDTQYF. CDR3 bases: TGTGCCAGCAGCTGGGATAGCGGGAGGCTCCCAGATACGCAGTATTTT.

This clone is a singleton in its sample. The genes are TRBV10-2 and TRBJ1-2, with D possibly TRBD1 on 6 matching bases. V was cut by 4 bases and J by 8 bases, with 17 bases left in between. The CDR3 is 14 amino acids. CDR1 and CDR2 from the germline V gene are WSHSY and SAAADI. The CDR3 is CASSAYRDPWGYTF. CDR3 sequence (DNA): TGCGCCAGCAGTGCTTACAGGGACCCTTGGGGCTACACCTTC.

The V call is TRBV19, the J call TRBJ1-5, with TRBD1 as a possible D gene (5 bases). V dropped 4 bases and J dropped 7 bases, with 14 bases sitting between them. CDR1 is LNHDA, CDR2 SQIVND, per germline (reference sequence). The CDR3 has 14 residues. CDR3 bases: TGTGCCAGTAGTACCGCAGGAGGGGCGCAGCCCCAGCATTTT. Encoded protein: CASSTAGGAQPQHF.